Sequencing of this T cell receptor beta chain was carried out in a study of cytomegalovirus exposure and HLA in healthy donors. Germline CDR1 reads SGHDT; CDR2 reads YYEEEE. V was clipped by 3 bases and J by 8 bases; unmatched bases: 9. The CDR3 extends over 14 amino acids. A note on this clone: As yet, its antigen is unknown.

Study conclusions and caveats: Analyses of presence/absence relied on an assumption of roughly uniform sequencing depth across donors. Rare sequences made up most TCRs, while some public TCRs were found in many donors. A later analysis associated 15,000 or so TCR beta sequences with HLA alleles at a 0.05 false discovery rate.

Nominal health characterized the donors when sampled, though unrecorded immune exposures were likely. The PCR made use of 60 Vbeta and 13 Jbeta primers. The data were produced by immunoSEQ multiplex PCR, yet TCRdb's version contains in-frame clones alone and is incomplete. The profile covers fewer than 200,000 clones, with around 81% appearing a single time and 2% to 2.5% taken by the ten largest. The source material was PBMCs. The source is a woman in her twenties or thirties in good health and CMV-seronegative. The chain uses TRBV5-6 and TRBJ1-2; 8 bases agree with TRBD1. The CDR3: CASSSDRGYFGYTF. The CDR3 DNA reads as TGTGCCAGCAGCTCAGACAGGGGCTATTTCGGCTACACCTTC.